The 25 T cell receptor beta chains listed next were all sequenced from one sample in a study of T cell repertoires in cytomegalovirus infection. Antigen specificity for these receptors is unknown. TCRdb recomputed calls from the reads with MiXCR, one row per CDR3 protein. Of under 450,000 distinct CDR3 sequences listed, about 32% are singletons. This sample comprised cultured PBMCs, obtained from culture after CMV antigen stimulation. These receptor sequences come from a human donor in good health (CMV status not recorded). Some clones in this sample may be carry-over from other donors' samples.

This chain links TRBV20-1 with TRBJ2-1, with 13 bases lining up with TRBD2. J lost 7 bases, V lost 6 bases, and 6 bases had no gene match. The germline gives CDR1 DFQATT, CDR2 SNEGSKA (reference sequence). The CDR3 spans 14 residues. The DNA of the CDR3 is TGCAGTGCCCAACTAGCGGGAGGGCCTAATGAGCAGTTCTTC. Amino acids: CSAQLAGGPNEQFF.

This chain joins TRBV7-9 and TRBJ1-5; TRBD1 aligns across 10 bases. CDR3 length: 15 residues. Germline loops: CDR1 SEHNR, CDR2 FQNEAQ (reference sequence). V shed 4 bases and J 4 bases; nucleotides not matched to a gene: 4. In DNA form, the CDR3 reads TGTGCCAGCAGCTGGGGGACAGGGGAGAATCAGCCCCAGCATTTT. This encodes CASSWGTGENQPQHF.

This clonotype has just a few counts. As DNA, the CDR3 is TGTGCCAGCTCAGAGGACGGAGCATACAATCAGCCCCAGCATTTT. This codes for CASSEDGAYNQPQHF. V gene TRBV18 combines with J gene TRBJ1-5; D not certain. The CDR3 covers 15 residues. Trimming left V 5 bases short and J 3 bases short, with 14 bases between. The V gene's germline CDR1 is KGHSH and CDR2 LQKENI.

In this sample, this clonotype turned up a few times. The CDR3 here is CASRTGDGVYNEQFF. CDR3 nucleotides: TGTGCCAGCAGGACAGGGGACGGCGTATACAATGAGCAGTTCTTC. The chain combines TRBV28 with TRBJ2-1, with TRBD1 matching over 8 bases. The CDR3 spans 15 residues. V lost 6 bases to trimming and J lost 4 bases; unmatched junction nucleotides: 8. Germline loops: CDR1 MDHEN, CDR2 SYDVKM.

V is TRBV2 and J is TRBJ1-1; no firm D call. This CDR3 comprises 13 residues. V lost 6 bases and J lost 0, with 8 bases in between. Germline V gene lookup returns CDR1 SNHLY and CDR2 FYNNEI. The CDR3 region has the DNA TGTGCCAGCAGGGCAGACCTGAACACTGAAGCTTTCTTT. Amino acids: CASRADLNTEAFF. Complete variable domain (other parts from reference TRBV2 and TRBJ1-1): EPEVTQTPSHQVTQMGQEVILRCVPISNHLYFYWYRQILGQKVEFLVSFYNNEISEKSEIFDDQFSVERPDGSNFTLKIRSTKLEDSAMYFCASRADLNTEAFFGQGTRLTVV.

The CDR3 reads CASRRSGSYFSAKSTDTQYF. The CDR3 DNA reads as TGTGCCAGCAGGCGAAGCGGGAGTTATTTCTCGGCCAAGAGCACAGATACGCAGTATTTT. The rearrangement joins TRBV5-6 to TRBJ2-3; TRBD2 matches at 8 bases. The V gene end was trimmed by 5 bases and the J gene end by 0 bases; junction bases not matched to a gene: 20. There are 20 residues in the CDR3. Germline CDR1 is SGHDT and CDR2 is YYEEEE. The full variable domain, with the rest looked up from reference TRBV5-6 and TRBJ2-3, is DAGVTQSPTHLIKTRGQQVTLRCSPKSGHDTVSWYQQALGQGPQFIFQYYEEEERQRGNFPDRFSGHQFPNYSSELNVNALLLGDSALYLCASRRSGSYFSAKSTDTQYFGPGTRLTVL.

This clonotype came up many times. The chain is built from TRBV7-8 and TRBJ1-6; D is undetermined. The germline V gene has CDR1 SGHVS and CDR2 FQNEAQ. This CDR3 spans 14 amino acids. V was pared by 6 bases and J by 7 bases, with 13 bases between. The DNA of the CDR3 is TGTGCCAGCAGATCGAGGGATCTCAATTCACCCCTCCACTTT. This sequence encodes CASRSRDLNSPLHF.

The chain employs TRBV7-9 and TRBJ2-1, with 8 bases matching TRBD2. Germline lookup yields CDR1 SEHNR and CDR2 FQNEAQ (reference sequence). Unmatched junction bases numbered 10, after V lost 5 bases and J lost 7 bases. The CDR3 length is 15 residues. CDR3 in DNA: TGTGCCAGCAGCCGAATTCCGGGACTAGGAAATGAGCAGTTCTTC. It is translated as CASSRIPGLGNEQFF.

The chain couples TRBV29-1 to TRBJ1-1, with no clear D. The CDR3 sequence is 13 residues long. Looked up from germline, CDR1 is SQVTM and CDR2 is ANQGSEA. Trimming pared 5 bases from V and 4 bases from J, leaving 14 bases between. The CDR3 protein is CSVNPGEGTEAFF. The CDR3 DNA follows: TGCAGCGTTAACCCTGGGGAGGGCACTGAAGCTTTCTTT.

Only one count was recorded for this clonotype. The chain links TRBV19 to TRBJ2-1; tentatively, D is TRBD1 (10 bases). The germline V gene has CDR1 LNHDA and CDR2 SQIVND (reference sequence). CDR3 size: 16 residues. The V end lost 9 bases, the J end lost 5 bases, and 23 bases lay between the germline ends. This CDR3 reads CASKTGGGLANNEQFF. The CDR3 DNA follows: TGTGCCAGCAAGACAGGGGGCGGACTAGCGAACAATGAGCAGTTCTTC. The entire variable domain, with the rest obtained from reference TRBV19 and TRBJ2-1, is as follows: DGGITQSPKYLFRKEGQNVTLSCEQNLNHDAMYWYRQDPGQGLRLIYYSQIVNDFQKGDIAEGYSVSREKKESFPLTVTSAQKNPTAFYLCASKTGGGLANNEQFFGPGTRLTVL.

V gene TRBV6-2 or TRBV6-3 combines with J gene TRBJ1-6, with TRBD1 identical over 7 bases. From germline, CDR1 is MNHEY and CDR2 SVGEGT. This CDR3 has 15 residues. V dropped 5 bases and J dropped 6; count of bases not matched to a gene: 7. CDR3 in amino acids: CASSPGQTINSPLHF. The DNA for the CDR3 is TGTGCCAGCAGTCCGGGACAGACCATTAATTCACCCCTCCACTTT.

The CDR3 spells CAISVLAGDGEQFF. The CDR3 DNA reads as TGTGCCATCAGTGTGCTAGCGGGGGATGGTGAGCAGTTCTTC. This chain joins TRBV10-3 and TRBJ2-1; 10 nucleotides line up with TRBD2. Germline V gene sequence: CDR1 ENHRY, CDR2 SYGVKD. The CDR3 sequence is 14 residues long. V was pared by 4 bases and J by 9 bases, with 6 bases of the junction left unmatched.

The chain combines TRBV12-3 or TRBV12-4 with TRBJ1-5; D is unclear. V lost 1 base to trimming and J lost 0 bases, with 7 bases between them. CDR3 length equals 15 residues. The CDR3 nucleotides read TGTGCCAGCAGTTTAGAGCAGAATAGCAATCAGCCCCAGCATTTT. This gives the protein CASSLEQNSNQPQHF.

This clonotype has only a few counts. The chain employs TRBV4-3 and TRBJ1-1; D uncertain. V gave up 0 bases and J gave up 11 bases, with 13 bases separating them. The CDR3 runs 13 residues. Germline V CDR1 and CDR2: LGHNA, YSLEER. The CDR3 bases are TGCGCCAGCAGCCAAGAGTACGAAATGGTGGCTTTCTTT. Protein: CASSQEYEMVAFF.

The chain recombines TRBV25-1 with TRBJ1-6, with D perhaps matching TRBD1 (5 bases). V was shortened by 4 bases and J by 9 bases, with 10 bases between the two germline ends. The length of the CDR3 is 13 residues. CDR1 is MGHDK and CDR2 is SYGVNS in the germline V gene. The CDR3 sequence is CASSGQGGSPLHF. DNA for the CDR3: TGTGCCAGCAGTGGGCAGGGAGGTTCACCCCTCCACTTT.

The table lists this clonotype with many counts. This rearrangement joins TRBV7-2 to TRBJ2-3; no definite D call. V dropped 5 bases and J dropped 5 bases, with 14 bases sitting between them. CDR1 and CDR2 (germline): SGHTA, FQGNSA. The CDR3 sequence is 14 residues long. The CDR3 here is CASSPQGVGDTQYF. The CDR3 nucleotides read TGTGCCAGCAGCCCACAAGGCGTGGGAGATACGCAGTATTTT.

The chain carries TRBV6-1 and TRBJ1-5, with 8 positions matching TRBD1. CDR1 is MNHNS, CDR2 SASEGT, per germline. This CDR3 is 15 amino acids long. V lost 7 bases, J lost 5 bases, and 10 bases stayed unmatched. This chain's CDR3 is CASKERDRIYQPQHF. The CDR3 DNA sequence: TGTGCCAGCAAAGAACGGGACAGGATCTATCAGCCCCAGCATTTT.

The table lists this clonotype with many counts. The chain carries TRBV7-2 and TRBJ1-5, with TRBD1 as a possible D gene (5 bases). Trimming removed 5 bases at V and 3 bases at J, with 8 bases between. The germline V gene has CDR1 SGHTA and CDR2 FQGNSA. The CDR3 totals 13 residues. CDR3: CASSIGDNQPQHF. The CDR3 DNA follows: TGTGCCAGCAGCATAGGGGACAATCAGCCCCAGCATTTT.

The rearrangement links TRBV6-8 to TRBJ2-3, with TRBD2 matching over 8 bases. Germline CDR1 is MNHGY and CDR2 is SAAAGT. Trimming cost V 4 bases and J 6 bases; bases outside gene matches: 15. This CDR3 has 17 amino acids. Here the CDR3 DNA reads TGTGCCAGCAGTTCCACCTGGGGAAGCGGGAGCTTCGATACGCAGTATTTT. Its protein is CASSSTWGSGSFDTQYF.

This chain joins TRBV4-1 and TRBJ2-1; 9 bases agree with TRBD2. Germline loops: CDR1 MGHRA, CDR2 YSYEKL. Trimming took 0 bases from V and 1 from J; bases not matched to a gene: 7. The CDR3 runs 18 residues. The CDR3 DNA sequence: TGCGCCAGCAGCCAAGATTCCTGGACTAGCGCTTCCTACAATGAGCAGTTCTTC. Translating gives CASSQDSWTSASYNEQFF.

The chain combines TRBV5-6 with TRBJ1-4, with D uncertain. The V end was cut by 1 base, the J end by 6 bases, with 19 bases between. Per germline, CDR1 SGHDT and CDR2 YYEEEE. There are 17 residues in the CDR3. The CDR3 DNA sequence: TGTGCCAGCAGCTTGAGGGTCGCCACTCGACGCTATGAAAAACTGTTTTTT. This encodes CASSLRVATRRYEKLFF. The variable domain in full, with the rest retrieved from reference TRBV5-6 and TRBJ1-4, is DAGVTQSPTHLIKTRGQQVTLRCSPKSGHDTVSWYQQALGQGPQFIFQYYEEEERQRGNFPDRFSGHQFPNYSSELNVNALLLGDSALYLCASSLRVATRRYEKLFFGSGTQLSVL.

This chain joins TRBV4-3 and TRBJ2-1; no definite D call. Germline V CDR1 and CDR2: LGHNA, YSLEER. CDR3 size: 13 residues. Trimming removed 0 bases from V and 9 bases from J, with 9 bases in between. DNA for the CDR3: TGCGCCAGCAGCCAAGATCTCGACACTGAGCAGTTCTTC. Translating gives CASSQDLDTEQFF.

The chain is built from TRBV10-2 and TRBJ2-1, with 8 bases fitting TRBD2. Germline assignment: CDR1 WSHSY and CDR2 SAAADI. This CDR3 is built from 15 residues. J was trimmed by 2 bases and V by 5 bases; bases with no gene match: 5. The CDR3 DNA is TGCGCCAGCAGTAGGTCGGGAGGGCCCTACAATGAGCAGTTCTTC. It codes for CASSRSGGPYNEQFF.

The rearrangement joins TRBV24-1 to TRBJ2-3, with 7 bases aligning to TRBD1. The germline V gene encodes CDR1 KGHDR and CDR2 SFDVKD. This CDR3 has 17 amino acids. Trimming at V came to 4 bases and at J to 2 bases, leaving 11 bases not matched to a gene. The CDR3 region is CATSESHGQDNTDTQYF. For the CDR3, the DNA is TGTGCCACCAGTGAAAGCCACGGACAGGATAACACAGATACGCAGTATTTT.

This clonotype was picked up a small number of times. V and J are TRBV11-2 and TRBJ1-2; 7 nucleotides match TRBD1. Germline CDR1 SGHAT, CDR2 FQNNGV. CDR3 length equals 16 residues. V trimming: 0 bases; J trimming: 6 bases; junction bases outside the gene matches: 10. CDR3: CASSLDYQGGQDGYTF. The CDR3 bases are TGTGCCAGCAGCTTAGACTACCAGGGGGGACAAGATGGCTACACCTTC.